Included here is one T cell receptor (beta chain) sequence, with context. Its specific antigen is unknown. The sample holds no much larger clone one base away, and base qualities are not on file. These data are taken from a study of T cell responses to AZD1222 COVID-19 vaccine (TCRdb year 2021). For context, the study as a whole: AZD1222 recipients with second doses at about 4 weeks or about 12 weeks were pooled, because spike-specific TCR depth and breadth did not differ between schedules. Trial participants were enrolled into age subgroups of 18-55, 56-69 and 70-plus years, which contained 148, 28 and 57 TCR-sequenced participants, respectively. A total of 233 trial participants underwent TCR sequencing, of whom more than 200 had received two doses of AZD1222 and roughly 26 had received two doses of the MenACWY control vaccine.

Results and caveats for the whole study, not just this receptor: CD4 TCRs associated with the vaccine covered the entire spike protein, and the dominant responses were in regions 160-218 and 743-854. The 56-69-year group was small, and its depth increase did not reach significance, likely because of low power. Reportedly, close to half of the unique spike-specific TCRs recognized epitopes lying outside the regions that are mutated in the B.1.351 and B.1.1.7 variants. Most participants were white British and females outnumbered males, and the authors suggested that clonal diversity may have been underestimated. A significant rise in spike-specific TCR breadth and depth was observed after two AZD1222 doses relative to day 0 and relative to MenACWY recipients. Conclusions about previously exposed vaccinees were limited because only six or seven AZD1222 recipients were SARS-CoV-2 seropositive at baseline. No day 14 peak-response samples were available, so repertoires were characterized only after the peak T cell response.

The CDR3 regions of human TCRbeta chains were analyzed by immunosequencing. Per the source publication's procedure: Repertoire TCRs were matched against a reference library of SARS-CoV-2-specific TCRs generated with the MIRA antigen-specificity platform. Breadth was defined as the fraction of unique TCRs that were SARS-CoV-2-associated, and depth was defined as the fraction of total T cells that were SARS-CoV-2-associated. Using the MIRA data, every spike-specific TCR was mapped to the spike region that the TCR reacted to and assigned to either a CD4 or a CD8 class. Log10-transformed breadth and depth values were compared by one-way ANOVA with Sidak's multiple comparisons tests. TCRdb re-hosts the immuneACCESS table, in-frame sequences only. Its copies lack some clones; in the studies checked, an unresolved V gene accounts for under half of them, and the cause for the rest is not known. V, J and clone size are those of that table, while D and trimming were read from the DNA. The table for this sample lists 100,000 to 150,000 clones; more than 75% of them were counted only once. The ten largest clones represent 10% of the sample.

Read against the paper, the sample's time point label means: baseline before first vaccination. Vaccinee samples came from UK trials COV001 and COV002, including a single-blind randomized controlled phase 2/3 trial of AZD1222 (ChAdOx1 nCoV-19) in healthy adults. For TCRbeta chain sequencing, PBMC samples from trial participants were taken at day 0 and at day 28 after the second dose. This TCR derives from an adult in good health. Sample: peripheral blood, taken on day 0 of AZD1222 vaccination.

CDR3 sequence: CASSFQRMVAGEDTQYF. The DNA sequence is TGTGCCAGCAGCTTTCAGCGGATGGTAGCGGGGGAAGATACGCAGTATTTT. The rearranged chain carries TRBV7-2 and TRBJ2-3, with TRBD2 identical over 9 junction bases. The germline V gene specifies SGHTA as CDR1 and FQGNSA as CDR2. For this chain, trimming is 3 bases at the V end and 5 bases at the J end, and the number of junction bases without a gene match is 12. The CDR3 numbers 17 residues from cysteine through phenylalanine. Only the CDR3 region is kept as DNA, spanning 51 bases read in frame from base 1.